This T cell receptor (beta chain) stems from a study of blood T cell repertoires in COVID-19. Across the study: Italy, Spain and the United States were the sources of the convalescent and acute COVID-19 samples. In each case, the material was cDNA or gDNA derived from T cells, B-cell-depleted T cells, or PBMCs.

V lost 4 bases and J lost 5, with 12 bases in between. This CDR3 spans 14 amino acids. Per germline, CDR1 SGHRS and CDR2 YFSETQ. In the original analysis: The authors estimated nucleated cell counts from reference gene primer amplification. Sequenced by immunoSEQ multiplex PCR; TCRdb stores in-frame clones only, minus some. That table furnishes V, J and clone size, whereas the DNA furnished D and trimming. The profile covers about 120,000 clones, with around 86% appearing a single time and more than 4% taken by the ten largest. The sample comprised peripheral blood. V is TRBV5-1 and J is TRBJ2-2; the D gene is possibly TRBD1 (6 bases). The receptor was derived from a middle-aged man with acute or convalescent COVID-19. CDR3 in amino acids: CASSEGETTGELFF. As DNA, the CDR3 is TGCGCCAGCAGCGAGGGGGAAACAACCGGGGAGCTGTTTTTT.